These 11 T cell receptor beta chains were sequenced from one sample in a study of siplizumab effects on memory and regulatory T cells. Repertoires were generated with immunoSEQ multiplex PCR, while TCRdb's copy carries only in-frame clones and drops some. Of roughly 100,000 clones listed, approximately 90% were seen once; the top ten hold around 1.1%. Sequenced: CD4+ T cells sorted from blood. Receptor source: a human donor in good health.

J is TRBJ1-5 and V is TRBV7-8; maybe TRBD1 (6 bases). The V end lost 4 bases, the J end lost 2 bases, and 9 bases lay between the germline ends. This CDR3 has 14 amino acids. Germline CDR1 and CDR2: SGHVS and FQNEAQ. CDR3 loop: CASSSQGGNQPQHF. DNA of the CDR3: TGTGCCAGCAGCTCACAGGGTGGCAATCAGCCCCAGCATTTT.

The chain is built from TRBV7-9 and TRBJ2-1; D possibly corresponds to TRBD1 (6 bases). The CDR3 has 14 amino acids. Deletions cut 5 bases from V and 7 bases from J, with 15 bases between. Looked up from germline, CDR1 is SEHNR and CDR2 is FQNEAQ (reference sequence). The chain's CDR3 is CASSRTAGANEQFF. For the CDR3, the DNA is TGTGCCAGCAGCCGGACAGCAGGGGCTAATGAGCAGTTCTTC. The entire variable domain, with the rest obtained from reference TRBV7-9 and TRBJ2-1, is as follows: DTGVSQNPRHKITKRGQNVTFRCDPISEHNRLYWYRQTLGQGPEFLTYFQNEAQLEKSRLLSDRFSAERPKGSFSTLEIQRTEQGDSAMYLCASSRTAGANEQFFGPGTRLTVL.

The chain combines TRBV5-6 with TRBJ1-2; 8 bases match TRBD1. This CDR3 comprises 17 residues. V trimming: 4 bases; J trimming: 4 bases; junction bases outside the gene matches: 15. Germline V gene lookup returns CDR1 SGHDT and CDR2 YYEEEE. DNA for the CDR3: TGTGCCAGCAGCATTAGTGGACAGGGAGGGACGGGCTATGGCTACACCTTC. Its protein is CASSISGQGGTGYGYTF.

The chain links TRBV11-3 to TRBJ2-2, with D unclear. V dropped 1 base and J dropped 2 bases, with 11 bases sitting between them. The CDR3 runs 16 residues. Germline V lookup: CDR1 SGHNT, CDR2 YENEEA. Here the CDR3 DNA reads TGTGCCAGCAGCTTAGTTTGGACCGACAACACCGGGGAGCTGTTTTTT. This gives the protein CASSLVWTDNTGELFF.

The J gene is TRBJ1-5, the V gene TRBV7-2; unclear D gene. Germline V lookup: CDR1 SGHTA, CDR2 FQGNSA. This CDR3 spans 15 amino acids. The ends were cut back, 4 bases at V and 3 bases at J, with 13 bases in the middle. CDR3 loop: CASSYVGLPNQPQHF. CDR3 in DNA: TGTGCCAGCAGCTACGTCGGACTCCCCAATCAGCCCCAGCATTTT.

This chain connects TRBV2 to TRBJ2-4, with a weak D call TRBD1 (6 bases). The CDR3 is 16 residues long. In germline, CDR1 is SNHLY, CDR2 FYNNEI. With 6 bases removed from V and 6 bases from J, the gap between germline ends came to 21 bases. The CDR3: CASRGSTGPSRNIQYF. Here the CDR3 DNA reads TGTGCCAGCAGAGGGAGCACAGGGCCCTCGAGAAACATTCAGTACTTC.

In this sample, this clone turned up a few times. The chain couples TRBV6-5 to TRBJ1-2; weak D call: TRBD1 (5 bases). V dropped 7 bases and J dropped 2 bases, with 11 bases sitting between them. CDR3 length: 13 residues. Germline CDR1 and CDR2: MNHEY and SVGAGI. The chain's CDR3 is CASKAGTNYGYTF. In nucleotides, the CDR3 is TGTGCCAGCAAGGCAGGGACCAACTATGGCTACACCTTC.

DNA for the CDR3: TGTGCCAGCAGCTTGGGGGACCCTTATAGAGCCTACGAGCAGTACTTC. It encodes CASSLGDPYRAYEQYF. The chain is built from TRBV5-6 and TRBJ2-7, with D perhaps matching TRBD1 or TRBD2 (5 bases each). CDR1 and CDR2 from the germline V gene are SGHDT and YYEEEE. Trimming left V 0 bases short and J 2 bases short, with 15 bases between. The CDR3 contains 16 residues. Combining the CDR3 with reference TRBV5-6 and TRBJ2-7 gives the whole variable domain DAGVTQSPTHLIKTRGQQVTLRCSPKSGHDTVSWYQQALGQGPQFIFQYYEEEERQRGNFPDRFSGHQFPNYSSELNVNALLLGDSALYLCASSLGDPYRAYEQYFGPGTRLTVT.

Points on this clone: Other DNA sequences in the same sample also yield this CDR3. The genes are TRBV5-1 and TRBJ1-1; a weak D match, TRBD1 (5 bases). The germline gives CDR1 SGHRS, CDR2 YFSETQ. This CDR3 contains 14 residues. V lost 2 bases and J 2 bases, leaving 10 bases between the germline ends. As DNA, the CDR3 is TGCGCCAGCAGCTTCAGTGGGGGAAACACTGAAGCTTTCTTT. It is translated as CASSFSGGNTEAFF.

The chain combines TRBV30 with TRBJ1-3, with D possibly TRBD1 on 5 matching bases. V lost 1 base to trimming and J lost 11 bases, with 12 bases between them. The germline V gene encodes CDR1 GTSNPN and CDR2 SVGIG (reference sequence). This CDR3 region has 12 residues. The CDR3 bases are TGTGCCTGGAGTGGCGGTCCGGGACCCATATATTTT. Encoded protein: CAWSGGPGPIYF.

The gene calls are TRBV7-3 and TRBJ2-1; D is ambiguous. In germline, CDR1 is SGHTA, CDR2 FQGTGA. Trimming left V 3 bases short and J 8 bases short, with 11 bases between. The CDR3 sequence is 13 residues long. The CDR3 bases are TGTGCCAGCAGCTTTCAAGTTTTTGATGAGCAGTTCTTC. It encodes CASSFQVFDEQFF.